Described below is a single T cell receptor beta chain sequence and its context. TCRdb's copy holds only in-frame clones and misses some; the assay was immunoSEQ multiplex PCR. Of hundreds of thousands of clones in the sample, roughly 87% were seen once. The sample belongs to a study of blood T cell repertoires in COVID-19. Trimming took 7 bases from V and 1 from J, leaving 13 bases between them. The CDR3 has 15 amino acids. The germline V gene has CDR1 SNHLY and CDR2 FYNNEI. The chain links TRBV2 to TRBJ1-4, with D unclear. The source material was peripheral blood. The TCR was taken from a woman between 50 and 59 years old who had recovered from COVID-19. The CDR3 coding sequence is TGTGCCAGCATCCCGAAGAGACAAACTAATGAAAAACTGTTTTTT. It specifies CASIPKRQTNEKLFF.